These 19 T cell receptor beta chains originate from one sample sequenced in a study of control samples from healthy donors and cancer patients. TCRdb's table, derived via immunoSEQ multiplex PCR, lists solely in-frame clones and lacks some. Of approximately 140,000 clones listed, approximately 93% were seen once; the top ten hold roughly 6.2%. Sequencing input: blood. These receptors all come from a man aged 18 to 29 in good health.

The CDR3 is CASNGDLRKAEETQYF. In nucleotides, the CDR3 is TGCGCCAGCAACGGCGATTTAAGGAAGGCAGAAGAGACCCAGTACTTC. This sequence joins TRBV5-1 and TRBJ2-5; D is ambiguous. Germline CDR1 and CDR2: SGHRS and YFSETQ. This CDR3 comprises 16 residues. Trimming removed 6 bases at V and 3 bases at J, with 21 bases between.

The V and J genes are TRBV30 and TRBJ2-5, with D perhaps being TRBD1 or TRBD2 (5 bases each). This CDR3 region has 14 residues. V was shortened by 2 bases and J by 4 bases, with 14 bases between the two germline ends. Germline CDR1 GTSNPN, CDR2 SVGIG (reference sequence). The CDR3 spells CAWSSGLGGETQYF. The CDR3 nucleotides are TGTGCCTGGAGTTCGGGGCTAGGAGGAGAGACCCAGTACTTC.

This clone was counted between two and nine times. The chain uses TRBV14 and TRBJ1-6, with D unclear. Germline CDR1 is SGHDN and CDR2 is FVKESK. The CDR3 has 14 amino acids. Trimming shortened V by 0 bases and J by 9 bases, and 9 bases separated the two germline ends. CDR3: CASSQERAGSPLHF. In DNA form, the CDR3 reads TGTGCCAGCAGCCAAGAACGTGCGGGTTCACCCCTCCACTTT.

The chain links TRBV7-9 to TRBJ1-5; the D is unclear. The CDR3 runs to 14 residues. Germline CDR1 is SEHNR and CDR2 is FQNEAQ (reference sequence). Between the trimmed V and J ends, which lost 2 bases and 7 bases, there was a span of 12 bases. CDR3 nucleotide sequence: TGTGCCAGCAGCTTAAATAGTCCGGGGCAGCCCCAGCATTTT. Translated: CASSLNSPGQPQHF.

This clone was found once. V is TRBV6-4 and J is TRBJ1-1, with D tentatively TRBD1 (5 bases). Germline V lookup: CDR1 MRHNA, CDR2 SNTAGT. There are 14 residues in the CDR3. Trimming took off 6 bases at V and 5 bases at J, with 16 bases between the two ends. CDR3 sequence (DNA): TGTGCCAGCAGCCCGGGACGGGGTGAGACTGAAGCTTTCTTT. It translates to CASSPGRGETEAFF.

The V and J genes are TRBV7-2 and TRBJ2-7, with D perhaps TRBD2 (5 bases). Trimming took 2 bases from V and 9 from J, leaving 20 bases between them. Germline CDR1 is SGHTA and CDR2 is FQGNSA. This CDR3 has 15 residues. The DNA for the CDR3 is TGTGCCAGCAGCTTATCTTCGGGAAACCCCATGGGGCAGTACTTC. Residues: CASSLSSGNPMGQYF.

The chain couples TRBV9 to TRBJ1-2; weak D call: TRBD1 (6 bases). In germline, CDR1 is SGDLS, CDR2 YYNGEE. The ends were cut back, 0 bases at V and 1 base at J, with 13 bases in the middle. The CDR3 is made up of 16 amino acids. The CDR3 spells CASSVEQTGRNYGYTF. CDR3 bases: TGTGCCAGCAGCGTAGAACAGACAGGCCGTAACTATGGCTACACCTTC.

CDR3 DNA sequence: TGTGCCAGCAGCGCGTATTCCGGGACAGGGGAGACTGAAGCTTTCTTT. Its protein product is CASSAYSGTGETEAFF. The chain recombines TRBV9 with TRBJ1-1, with 10 bases lining up with TRBD1. J gave up 5 bases and V 3 bases, and 10 bases lay outside the gene matches. Germline loops: CDR1 SGDLS, CDR2 YYNGEE. The CDR3 length is 16 residues.

The V gene is TRBV29-1, the J gene TRBJ2-7, with D uncertain. V lost 5 bases, J lost 2 bases, and 10 bases lay in between. Germline CDR1 reads SQVTM; CDR2 reads ANQGSEA. This CDR3 has 12 residues. CDR3 region: CSVSVSPYEQYF. The CDR3 bases are TGCAGCGTTAGCGTTTCACCCTACGAGCAGTACTTC.

The V call is TRBV5-6, the J call TRBJ1-1; TRBD1 agrees at 8 bases. The CDR3 contains 16 residues. CDR1 is SGHDT, CDR2 YYEEEE, per germline. With 3 bases clipped from V and 0 bases from J, the junction kept 7 bases outside the gene matches. The CDR3 DNA reads as TGTGCCAGCAGCTCCGGGACAGGCGCTCTGAACACTGAAGCTTTCTTT. It yields the protein CASSSGTGALNTEAFF.

The chain links TRBV11-1 to TRBJ1-2, with no clear D. This CDR3 has 13 residues. V lost 2 bases to trimming and J lost 8 bases, with 12 bases between them. Germline-derived CDR1 and CDR2 are SGHAT and FQDESV (reference sequence). The CDR3 sequence is CASSLNGNDGYTF. The CDR3 bases are TGTGCCAGCAGCTTAAACGGGAATGACGGCTACACCTTC.

This chain uses TRBV5-4 with TRBJ2-3, with a possible D match to TRBD1 (6 bases). The V gene's germline CDR1 is SGHNT and CDR2 YYREEE (reference sequence). The CDR3 covers 15 residues. V gave up 0 bases and J gave up 0 bases, with 8 bases separating them. Here the CDR3 reads CASSLGGPSTDTQYF. For the CDR3, the DNA is TGTGCCAGCAGCTTGGGGGGGCCTAGCACAGATACGCAGTATTTT. Together with reference TRBV5-4 and TRBJ2-3, the CDR3 gives the full variable domain: ETGVTQSPTHLIKTRGQQVTLRCSSQSGHNTVSWYQQALGQGPQFIFQYYREEENGRGNFPPRFSGLQFPNYSSELNVNALELDDSALYLCASSLGGPSTDTQYFGPGTRLTVL.

Here the CDR3 DNA reads TGTGCCAGCAGTTTAAGTCCGGGGCCATCTAAGAGTAGCTATGGCTACACCTTC. Translating it yields CASSLSPGPSKSSYGYTF. This chain joins TRBV27 and TRBJ1-2, with D possibly being TRBD1 (5 bases). CDR3 length equals 18 residues. Germline values: CDR1 MNHEY, CDR2 SMNVEV (reference sequence). V was cut by 2 bases and J by 4 bases, with 23 bases left in between.

V and J are TRBV6-5 and TRBJ1-1; D gene uncertain. Trimming removed 0 bases from V and 1 base from J, with 9 bases in between. This CDR3 is 15 amino acids long. The germline V gene has CDR1 MNHEY and CDR2 SVGAGI. The CDR3, as DNA: TGTGCCAGCAGTTACTCGGAGGCTCAGAACACTGAAGCTTTCTTT. Amino acids: CASSYSEAQNTEAFF.

This clone was picked up one time. The CDR3 nucleotides read TGTGCCAGTAGTCCGAATTCGGCTGGAAACACCATATATTTT. Translating gives CASSPNSAGNTIYF. This chain uses TRBV19 with TRBJ1-3, with no clear D. This CDR3 comprises 14 residues. Germline lookup yields CDR1 LNHDA and CDR2 SQIVND (reference sequence). V shed 5 bases and J shed 2 bases, with 10 bases lying between them.

The rearrangement uses TRBV7-2 and TRBJ1-1; weak D call: TRBD1 (6 bases). This CDR3 is built from 15 residues. CDR1 and CDR2 from the germline V gene are SGHTA and FQGNSA. Trimming took off 8 bases at V and 0 bases at J, with 16 bases between the two ends. This CDR3 reads CASGIRGGVNTEAFF. CDR3 coding DNA: TGTGCCAGCGGTATCAGGGGCGGAGTGAACACTGAAGCTTTCTTT.

The chain couples TRBV30 to TRBJ2-4, with TRBD2 as a possible D gene (7 bases). Trimming removed 2 bases at V and 8 bases at J, with 13 bases between. The CDR3 is 13 residues long. CDR1 is GTSNPN, CDR2 SVGIG, per germline (reference sequence). The CDR3 loop is CAWSFAGADIQYF. As DNA, the CDR3 is TGTGCCTGGAGTTTCGCGGGGGCGGACATTCAGTACTTC. Complete variable domain (other parts from reference TRBV30 and TRBJ2-4): SQTIHQWPATLVQPVGSPLSLECTVEGTSNPNLYWYRQAAGRGLQLLFYSVGIGQISSEVPQNLSASRPQDRQFILSSKKLLLSDSGFYLCAWSFAGADIQYFGAGTRLSVL.

This chain links TRBV18 with TRBJ2-5; either TRBD1 or TRBD2 may fit D (5 bases each). Trimming cost V 3 bases and J 4 bases, with 9 bases left between them. The CDR3 consists of 13 residues. Germline loops: CDR1 KGHSH, CDR2 LQKENI. This CDR3 reads CASSPGPLETQYF. For the CDR3, the DNA is TGTGCCAGCTCACCGGGACCCTTAGAGACCCAGTACTTC. Supplemented by reference TRBV18 and TRBJ2-5, the full variable domain reads NAGVMQNPRHLVRRRGQEARLRCSPMKGHSHVYWYRQLPEEGLKFMVYLQKENIIDESGMPKERFSAEFPKEGPSILRIQQVVRGDSAAYFCASSPGPLETQYFGPGTRLLVL.

The chain recombines TRBV9 with TRBJ2-2; 15 nucleotides align to TRBD2. Trimming at V came to 0 bases and at J to 4 bases, leaving 4 bases not matched to a gene. CDR1 and CDR2 from the germline V gene are SGDLS and YYNGEE. The CDR3 spans 18 residues. CDR3 nucleotide sequence: TGTGCCAGCAGCGTAGGGGGACTAGCGGGAGGTATCACCGGGGAGCTGTTTTTT. This translates into CASSVGGLAGGITGELFF.